One sample yielded the 21 T cell receptor beta chains listed below, sequenced in a study of technical replicates of blood from a handful of donors. This table comes from immunoSEQ multiplex PCR, and its TCRdb copy is limited to in-frame clones, with some not included. The sample has 70,000 to 80,000 clones, 92% seen once. The sample comprised T cells isolated from PBMCs. These receptors were obtained from a human donor in good health.

The chain recombines TRBV7-2 with TRBJ2-1; D unclear. CDR3 length: 11 amino acids. Trimming took off 2 bases at V and 14 bases at J, with 10 bases between the two ends. Germline V gene sequence: CDR1 SGHTA, CDR2 FQGNSA. The CDR3 loop reads CASSLFERKFF. CDR3 bases: TGTGCCAGCAGCTTATTCGAGCGAAAGTTCTTC.

As regards this clone: A junction end diverges from the germline sequence, so it may reflect a read error. The chain joins TRBV18 to TRBJ1-3; no clear D. Germline CDR1 and CDR2: KGHSH and LQKENI. The CDR3 consists of 16 residues. This CDR3 reads CASSPQDPSSGNTIYF. DNA of the CDR3: TGTGCCAGCTCTCCACAAGATCCTAGCTCTGGAAACACCATATATTTT.

This chain links TRBV9 with TRBJ1-2, with no clear D. V lost 5 bases and J 8 bases, leaving 16 bases between the germline ends. The CDR3 is made up of 13 amino acids. Germline CDR1 SGDLS, CDR2 YYNGEE. The CDR3 DNA follows: TGTGCCAGCAGAGATTATAACTATGGCGGCTACACCTTC. It is translated as CASRDYNYGGYTF.

V is TRBV30 and J is TRBJ1-4, with D maybe TRBD1 (5 bases). The germline V gene has CDR1 GTSNPN and CDR2 SVGIG (reference sequence). V was trimmed by 1 base and J by 7 bases, leaving 10 bases between them. The CDR3 has 13 amino acids. The CDR3 is CAWSGQGIEKLFF. Here the CDR3 DNA reads TGTGCCTGGAGTGGGCAGGGAATTGAAAAACTGTTTTTT.

The chain couples TRBV4-2 to TRBJ2-3, with D possibly being TRBD1 (5 bases). This CDR3 comprises 14 residues. The V end was cut by 0 bases, the J end by 5 bases, with 9 bases between. Germline loops: CDR1 LGHNA, CDR2 YNFKEQ. For the CDR3, the DNA is TGTGCCAGCAGCCAAGATGCAAGGGGAGATACGCAGTATTTT. Protein sequence: CASSQDARGDTQYF.

This rearrangement joins TRBV28 to TRBJ1-2; D gene ambiguous. CDR1 and CDR2 from the germline V gene are MDHEN and SYDVKM. The CDR3 consists of 15 residues. V shed 6 bases and J shed 1 base, with 15 bases lying between them. In DNA form, the CDR3 reads TGTGCCAGCAGCTACCCTGTTCGGGATAACTATGGCTACACCTTC. It codes for CASSYPVRDNYGYTF.

The genes are TRBV7-9 and TRBJ1-5; possible D gene TRBD1, 5 bases. This CDR3 region has 19 residues. Germline CDR1 reads SEHNR; CDR2 reads FQNEAQ (reference sequence). V lost 5 bases, J lost 1 base, and 24 bases lay in between. The CDR3 region has the DNA TGTGCCAGCAGCGATCTGATCGGGAGGGGAGTCTTAAGCAATCAGCCCCAGCATTTT. Protein: CASSDLIGRGVLSNQPQHF.

The chain uses TRBV7-9 and TRBJ2-2; 9 bases fit TRBD1. V shed 5 bases, J shed 4 bases, and the junction held 5 bases outside the gene matches. CDR1 is SEHNR, CDR2 FQNEAQ, per germline (reference sequence). This CDR3 region has 15 residues. The CDR3 bases are TGTGCCAGCAGCCCTTTGACAGGGGGCACCGGGGAGCTGTTTTTT. This sequence encodes CASSPLTGGTGELFF. Complete variable domain (other parts from reference TRBV7-9 and TRBJ2-2): DTGVSQNPRHKITKRGQNVTFRCDPISEHNRLYWYRQTLGQGPEFLTYFQNEAQLEKSRLLSDRFSAERPKGSFSTLEIQRTEQGDSAMYLCASSPLTGGTGELFFGEGSRLTVL.

CDR3 in amino acids: CATSRLTGTPAEGYTF. In nucleotides, the CDR3 is TGTGCCACCAGCAGACTTACCGGGACACCGGCAGAAGGCTACACCTTC. The chain links TRBV15 to TRBJ1-2; possibly TRBD1 for D (6 bases). CDR3 length equals 16 residues. V lost 2 bases and J lost 8, with 21 bases in between. Germline-derived CDR1 and CDR2 are LNHNV and YYDKDF (reference sequence).

This chain connects TRBV5-1 to TRBJ2-1, with TRBD2 identical over 8 bases. Per the germline V gene, CDR1 is SGHRS and CDR2 is YFSETQ. V lost 0 bases, J lost 6 bases, and 11 bases stayed unmatched. There are 17 residues in the CDR3. The CDR3 region has the DNA TGCGCCAGCAGCTTGGTAGCGGGATTCTCTTTGGGCAATGAGCAGTTCTTC. Translating it yields CASSLVAGFSLGNEQFF.

V and J are TRBV6-5 and TRBJ2-7; D is perhaps TRBD1 (5 bases). CDR1 is MNHEY and CDR2 is SVGAGI in the germline V gene. V lost 5 bases and J 0 bases, leaving 14 bases between the germline ends. CDR3 length: 15 residues. CDR3 sequence (DNA): TGTGCCAGCAGTATGGATAGACAGCCCTCCTACGAGCAGTACTTC. Its translation: CASSMDRQPSYEQYF.

The chain links TRBV9 to TRBJ2-2; 7 nucleotides align to TRBD1. Losses at the gene ends were 3 bases for V and 7 bases for J; bases not matched to a gene: 9. The CDR3 is 15 amino acids. Germline CDR1 reads SGDLS; CDR2 reads YYNGEE. CDR3 sequence (DNA): TGTGCCAGCAGCGACAGGGGCGCAGGTCACGGGGAGCTGTTTTTT. Translated, it gives CASSDRGAGHGELFF.

The V gene is TRBV29-1, the J gene TRBJ2-3, with 9 positions matching TRBD2. The CDR3 spans 14 residues. CDR1 SQVTM and CDR2 ANQGSEA come from the germline V gene. Trimming cost V 8 bases and J 2 bases; bases outside gene matches: 8. The CDR3 loop reads CSIDGLAFTDTQYF. CDR3 DNA sequence: TGCAGCATCGACGGACTAGCGTTCACAGATACGCAGTATTTT.

The V and J genes are TRBV29-1 and TRBJ1-2, with 7 bases fitting TRBD1. The CDR3 runs to 14 residues. CDR1 and CDR2 (germline): SQVTM, ANQGSEA. V gave up 8 bases and J gave up 1 base; unmatched junction bases: 10. CDR3 loop: CSTLGTENNYGYTF. CDR3 sequence (DNA): TGCAGCACGCTAGGGACAGAAAATAACTATGGCTACACCTTC.

The chain combines TRBV5-5 with TRBJ2-1; 10 bases map to TRBD2. Germline lookup yields CDR1 SGHKS and CDR2 YYEKEE (reference sequence). This CDR3 spans 13 amino acids. V lost 2 bases to trimming and J lost 9 bases; unmatched junction nucleotides: 2. CDR3 residues: CASSLAGGVEQFF. DNA of the CDR3: TGTGCCAGCAGCTTAGCGGGAGGGGTTGAGCAGTTCTTC.

The chain joins TRBV5-1 to TRBJ2-5; D gene uncertain. The CDR3 sequence is 12 residues long. The germline CDR1 and CDR2 sequences are SGHRS and YFSETQ. Trimming removed 4 bases from V and 5 bases from J, with 9 bases in between. CDR3 sequence reads: CASSPPSETQYF. DNA of the CDR3: TGCGCCAGCAGCCCCCCCTCGGAGACCCAGTACTTC.

With regard to this clone: The same CDR3 can be traced to other DNA sequences in this sample. In nucleotides, the CDR3 is TGTGCCAGCAGCTTAGGTAGGGTTAGCGGCTCCTACGAGCAGTACTTC. Its protein is CASSLGRVSGSYEQYF. The genes are TRBV7-2 and TRBJ2-7, with D possibly matching TRBD2 (6 bases). The CDR3 covers 16 residues. Deletions cut 1 base from V and 0 bases from J, with 13 bases between. The V gene's germline CDR1 is SGHTA and CDR2 FQGNSA.

V usage is TRBV18 and J usage is TRBJ2-2; 9 positions match TRBD1. The CDR3 covers 18 residues. Germline assignment: CDR1 KGHSH and CDR2 LQKENI. The J segment lost 5 bases and the V segment lost 3 bases, leaving 13 bases of the junction unmatched. This CDR3 reads CASSPLSTGTGRTGELFF. The CDR3 DNA follows: TGTGCCAGCTCACCCCTGAGCACCGGGACAGGGCGTACCGGGGAGCTGTTTTTT.

The chain is built from TRBV14 and TRBJ2-7; D perhaps matches TRBD1 (6 bases). V shed 4 bases and J shed 3 bases, with 10 bases lying between them. Germline V gives CDR1 SGHDN, CDR2 FVKESK. The CDR3 length is 13 residues. In DNA form, the CDR3 reads TGTGCCAGCAGCCCACTACAGGGCTACGAGCAGTACTTC. This gives the protein CASSPLQGYEQYF.

The chain carries TRBV2 and TRBJ2-1, with D possibly matching TRBD2 (7 bases). V shed 11 bases and J shed 7 bases, with 21 bases lying between them. There are 14 residues in the CDR3. The germline gives CDR1 SNHLY, CDR2 FYNNEI. The CDR3 nucleotides are TGTGCCGCTAAGAGCGGGATAGGGGGTAATGAGCAGTTCTTC. Translation: CAAKSGIGGNEQFF.

The chain employs TRBV28 and TRBJ1-3; D gene uncertain. The germline V gene encodes CDR1 MDHEN and CDR2 SYDVKM. Trimming cost V 8 bases and J 0 bases, with 14 bases left between them. This CDR3 spans 15 amino acids. CDR3 protein: CASRETAFSGNTIYF. The CDR3 DNA is TGTGCCAGCCGGGAAACCGCGTTCTCTGGAAACACCATATATTTT.